Shown below are 24 T cell receptor beta chains from a single sample sequenced in a study of a mutant IDH1 vaccine in newly diagnosed glioma. These receptors' targets are unknown. Time point reported: week 11, during vaccination. Every vaccine dose comprised 300 ug of mutant IDH1 20-mer peptide plus topical imiquimod. Assay: immunoSEQ multiplex PCR; the TCRdb copy retains only in-frame clones and omits some. Among around 120,000 clones listed, around 80% were seen once. Sequencing used PBMCs, obtained from a glioma patient whose treatment included an IDH1 peptide vaccine. The receptors were gathered from a man aged 40-55 years with glioma.

This clone was detected only once. The V gene is TRBV5-4, the J gene TRBJ2-1, with 7 bases aligning to TRBD1. The CDR3 is made up of 15 amino acids. Per germline, CDR1 SGHNT and CDR2 YYREEE (reference sequence). J gave up 3 bases and V 7 bases, and 10 bases lay outside the gene matches. In DNA, the CDR3 is TGTGCCAGCTTTGCGACAGGGATAAACTACAATGAGCAGTTCTTC. Protein product: CASFATGINYNEQFF.

The chain uses TRBV9 and TRBJ2-1; 15 bases match TRBD2. The CDR3 runs 17 residues. In germline, CDR1 is SGDLS, CDR2 YYNGEE. V was clipped by 0 bases and J by 7 bases; unmatched bases: 5. The CDR3 region has the DNA TGTGCCAGCAGCGTAGGGACTAGCGGGAGGGTCGGGAATGAGCAGTTCTTC. It encodes CASSVGTSGRVGNEQFF.

V and J are TRBV5-1 and TRBJ2-3, with D possibly matching TRBD2 (6 bases). The CDR3 loop spans 14 amino acids. The V gene's germline CDR1 is SGHRS and CDR2 YFSETQ. Trimming removed 0 bases from V and 7 bases from J, with 12 bases in between. CDR3 in DNA: TGCGCCAGCAGCTTGGTGGGAGGCGTGCATACGCAGTATTTT. As protein: CASSLVGGVHTQYF.

The V call is TRBV29-1, the J call TRBJ2-1; D possibly corresponds to TRBD1 (5 bases). Germline values: CDR1 SQVTM, CDR2 ANQGSEA. V was cut by 0 bases and J by 0 bases, with 12 bases left in between. CDR3 length: 16 residues. DNA for the CDR3: TGCAGCGTTGAAGATGGGGCTAGGCGCTCCTACAATGAGCAGTTCTTC. It codes for CSVEDGARRSYNEQFF.

A few counts support this clone. The chain joins TRBV2 to TRBJ1-4; no clear D gene. Trimming cost V 10 bases and J 6 bases, with 9 bases left between them. This CDR3 comprises 11 residues. In germline, CDR1 is SNHLY, CDR2 FYNNEI. The CDR3 bases are TGTGCCACCCGGATGGATGAAAAACTGTTTTTT. Protein sequence: CATRMDEKLFF.

The CDR3 sequence is CASSHAGTNYGYTF. The CDR3 nucleotides read TGCGCCAGCAGCCATGCCGGAACTAACTATGGCTACACCTTC. This chain connects TRBV4-3 to TRBJ1-2; no definite D call. V lost 3 bases and J lost 0, with 8 bases in between. The CDR3 covers 14 residues. Per germline, CDR1 LGHNA and CDR2 YSLEER.

The gene calls are TRBV7-2 and TRBJ2-5, with 9 nucleotides matching TRBD1. Germline assignment: CDR1 SGHTA and CDR2 FQGNSA. After removal of 5 bases from V and 5 bases from J, the junction contained 9 bases not matched to a gene. The CDR3 runs 15 residues. CDR3 sequence (DNA): TGTGCCAGCAGCCTCAGGACAGGGGCATCGGAGACCCAGTACTTC. Translated, it gives CASSLRTGASETQYF. Combining the CDR3 with reference TRBV7-2 and TRBJ2-5 gives the whole variable domain GAGVSQSPSNKVTEKGKDVELRCDPISGHTALYWYRQSLGQGLEFLIYFQGNSAPDKSGLPSDRFSAERTGGSVSTLTIQRTQQEDSAVYLCASSLRTGASETQYFGPGTRLLVL.

This chain connects TRBV5-4 to TRBJ2-7; 7 bases map to TRBD2. The CDR3 has 17 amino acids. V lost 0 bases and J lost 6; bases outside the gene matches: 15. Germline CDR1 reads SGHNT; CDR2 reads YYREEE (reference sequence). CDR3 DNA sequence: TGTGCCAGCAGCTTGGATGGCGGGAGTATGGCCTCGTCCGAGCAGTACTTC. Translated, it gives CASSLDGGSMASSEQYF.

The chain links TRBV6-5 to TRBJ2-2; D is possibly TRBD1 or TRBD2 (6 bases each). The V gene lost 6 bases and the J gene lost 5 bases, with 16 bases spanning the gap. Germline CDR1 and CDR2: MNHEY and SVGAGI. The CDR3 covers 15 residues. The CDR3 protein is CASSDWGAGTGELFF. In DNA form, the CDR3 reads TGTGCCAGCAGCGATTGGGGGGCCGGGACCGGGGAGCTGTTTTTT.

The rearrangement uses TRBV7-2 and TRBJ2-5, with TRBD1 matching over 8 bases. The CDR3 totals 15 residues. Trimming at V came to 5 bases and at J to 4 bases, leaving 9 bases not matched to a gene. Germline CDR1 and CDR2: SGHTA and FQGNSA. CDR3 in DNA: TGTGCCAGCAGCCAAAGACAGGGGCGGGGAGAGACCCAGTACTTC. Its translation is CASSQRQGRGETQYF.

This chain links TRBV2 with TRBJ2-7; tentative D call: TRBD2 (5 bases). Trimming removed 4 bases from V and 6 bases from J, with 19 bases in between. Germline loops: CDR1 SNHLY, CDR2 FYNNEI. The CDR3 sequence is 15 residues long. The CDR3 sequence is CASSGWGERVREQYF. CDR3 DNA sequence: TGTGCCAGCAGTGGCTGGGGAGAACGTGTCCGCGAGCAGTACTTC.

V is TRBV6-5 and J is TRBJ1-6; 7 positions match TRBD1. The CDR3 is 14 amino acids. V lost 7 bases, J lost 5 bases, and 5 bases stayed unmatched. The germline V gene has CDR1 MNHEY and CDR2 SVGAGI. The CDR3 spells CASTNRGNNSPLHF. The CDR3 coding sequence is TGTGCCAGCACAAACAGGGGTAATAATTCACCCCTCCACTTT.

The gene calls are TRBV5-1 and TRBJ2-1, with D unclear. There are 14 residues in the CDR3. From germline, CDR1 is SGHRS and CDR2 YFSETQ. The V end was cut by 2 bases, the J end by 3 bases, with 9 bases between. The DNA of the CDR3 is TGCGCCAGCAGCTTTGGTGTCCTCTACAATGAGCAGTTCTTC. This translates into CASSFGVLYNEQFF.

This chain connects TRBV28 to TRBJ1-2; tentative D call: TRBD1 (5 bases). Looked up from germline, CDR1 is MDHEN and CDR2 is SYDVKM. This CDR3 has 13 amino acids. Trimming removed 7 bases at V and 6 bases at J, with 15 bases between. The CDR3 bases are TGTGCCAGCACCATCCCCGGGGGTGATGGCTACACCTTC. It is translated as CASTIPGGDGYTF.

This chain connects TRBV7-2 to TRBJ1-5; D gene uncertain. This CDR3 region has 13 residues. V lost 3 bases to trimming and J lost 6 bases, with 9 bases between them. Germline loops: CDR1 SGHTA, CDR2 FQGNSA. The CDR3 sequence: CASSFRWGQPQHF. CDR3 bases: TGTGCCAGCAGCTTTAGATGGGGTCAGCCCCAGCATTTT.

CDR3 sequence reads: CASSPTGSGQPQHF. CDR3 bases: TGTGCCAGCAGTCCGACAGGGAGCGGTCAGCCCCAGCATTTT. The genes are TRBV27 and TRBJ1-5, with 7 bases matching TRBD1. Looked up from germline, CDR1 is MNHEY and CDR2 is SMNVEV (reference sequence). This CDR3 region has 14 residues. The trim removed 5 bases at V and 6 bases at J, leaving 7 bases unmatched.

This sequence joins TRBV7-8 and TRBJ2-3; 9 bases are a match to TRBD2. J lost 3 bases, V lost 8 bases, and 3 bases had no gene match. The CDR3 runs 13 residues. Germline V gives CDR1 SGHVS, CDR2 FQNEAQ. CDR3 bases: TGTGCCAGCCTAGCGGGATGGACAGATACGCAGTATTTT. Translated, it gives CASLAGWTDTQYF. The full variable domain, with the rest looked up from reference TRBV7-8 and TRBJ2-3, is GAGVSQSPRYKVAKRGQDVALRCDPISGHVSLFWYQQALGQGPEFLTYFQNEAQLDKSGLPSDRFFAERPEGSVSTLKIQRTQQEDSAVYLCASLAGWTDTQYFGPGTRLTVL.

The V and J genes are TRBV5-4 and TRBJ1-5; no clear D. Trimming removed 4 bases at V and 2 bases at J, with 10 bases between. CDR3 size: 14 residues. Per the germline V gene, CDR1 is SGHNT and CDR2 is YYREEE (reference sequence). The DNA of the CDR3 is TGTGCCAGCAGCCGAGGCGGGGGCAATCAGCCCCAGCATTTT. Translating it yields CASSRGGGNQPQHF.

In its sample, this clone was seen once. The rearrangement links TRBV28 to TRBJ2-3, with 11 nucleotides matching TRBD2. Losses at the gene ends were 3 bases for V and 4 bases for J; bases not matched to a gene: 3. The CDR3 is made up of 15 amino acids. Germline loops: CDR1 MDHEN, CDR2 SYDVKM. Here the CDR3 reads CASSLGTSGPDTQYF. The CDR3 region has the DNA TGTGCCAGCAGTTTGGGGACTAGCGGCCCAGATACGCAGTATTTT. Full variable domain (outside the CDR3, taken from reference TRBV28 and TRBJ2-3): DVKVTQSSRYLVKRTGEKVFLECVQDMDHENMFWYRQDPGLGLRLIYFSYDVKMKEKGDIPEGYSVSREKKERFSLILESASTNQTSMYLCASSLGTSGPDTQYFGPGTRLTVL.

V is TRBV10-3 and J is TRBJ1-6, with unresolved D. The CDR3 is 17 residues long. The V end lost 2 bases, the J end lost 6 bases, and 17 bases lay between the germline ends. Per the germline V gene, CDR1 is ENHRY and CDR2 is SYGVKD. CDR3 sequence: CAISETGEPMGNSPLHF. DNA of the CDR3: TGTGCCATCAGTGAGACTGGGGAGCCCATGGGTAATTCACCCCTCCACTTT.

CDR3 protein: CASSLGVLGNTIYF. For the CDR3, the DNA is TGTGCCAGCAGCTTAGGGGTTCTCGGAAACACCATATATTTT. The rearrangement uses TRBV11-2 and TRBJ1-3, with no clear D. This CDR3 is 14 amino acids long. Germline CDR1 is SGHAT and CDR2 is FQNNGV. With 1 base removed from V and 4 bases from J, the gap between germline ends came to 8 bases. The full variable domain, with the rest looked up from reference TRBV11-2 and TRBJ1-3, is EAGVAQSPRYKIIEKRQSVAFWCNPISGHATLYWYQQILGQGPKLLIQFQNNGVVDDSQLPKDRFSAERLKGVDSTLKIQPAKLEDSAVYLCASSLGVLGNTIYFGEGSWLTVV.

The chain recombines TRBV30 with TRBJ1-2; the D is unclear. Germline values: CDR1 GTSNPN, CDR2 SVGIG (reference sequence). The germline V and J ends were trimmed by 4 bases and 0 bases, with 15 bases remaining between them. The CDR3 spans 15 residues. This chain's CDR3 is CAWNPGGVANYGYTF. CDR3 in DNA: TGTGCCTGGAACCCCGGCGGGGTAGCTAACTATGGCTACACCTTC.

V and J are TRBV11-3 and TRBJ2-3, with TRBD2 matching over 7 bases. Unmatched junction bases numbered 5, after V lost 1 base and J lost 4 bases. Germline CDR1 reads SGHNT; CDR2 reads YENEEA. This CDR3 has 15 amino acids. CDR3 sequence reads: CASSLGGGAPDTQYF. CDR3 in DNA: TGTGCCAGCAGCTTAGGCGGGGGAGCGCCAGATACGCAGTATTTT.

J is TRBJ2-5 and V is TRBV4-3; D is uncertain. The CDR3 runs 15 residues. V was trimmed by 2 bases and J by 5 bases, leaving 15 bases between them. Germline lookup yields CDR1 LGHNA and CDR2 YSLEER. CDR3 protein: CASSQSQRLKETQYF. The CDR3 DNA sequence: TGCGCCAGCAGCCAATCCCAGAGACTGAAGGAGACCCAGTACTTC.